These T cell receptor beta chains were read from a single sample in a study of blood T cell repertoires in COVID-19. Generated by immunoSEQ multiplex PCR, the TCRdb table keeps only in-frame clones and is missing some. Here the sample spans some 230,000 clones, roughly nine tenths being singletons. Sequencing was done on a sample of PBMCs or T cells enriched from blood (not recorded which). These receptors were obtained from a woman under 30 in a cohort exposed to, infected with or recovered from COVID-19 (not recorded which). CDR3s include the opening cysteine and the closing phenylalanine or tryptophan.

cdr3_aa v_call
CASSSALGRGDQPQHF TRBV7-9
CASSLAGEEFF TRBV14
CASSQETQYF TRBV28
CASSPAGGPADTQYF TRBV3-1/TRBV3-2
CASSYPGLDSYSNQPQHF TRBV28
CASSWDRNTEAFF TRBV5-4
CASSQTGASEAFF TRBV3-1/TRBV3-2
CASSFLAGGPDTQYF TRBV7-3
CASSPDTGSPPLHF TRBV5-1
CASSSTGTGANGNTIYF TRBV18
CASSLEQNTGELFF TRBV7-9
CASSFGVTGEQYF TRBV5-6
CASSQTLTGGGVNTEAFF TRBV4-2
CASSQTGRGTEAFF TRBV3-1/TRBV3-2
CASSEMVVGAFF TRBV28
CASSLTGNYGYTF TRBV3-1/TRBV3-2
CASSPLGGLTAEQYF TRBV19
CASGLVPRGFSYEQYF TRBV12-5
CASTLVRGELFF TRBV12-3/TRBV12-4
CASSLGQANEKLFF TRBV4-2
CASSLLQVQVVPGELFF TRBV19
CASSSVVIAGSTYEQYF TRBV11-2
CSARQGAIEKLFF TRBV29-1
CSVNGGEEGYTF TRBV29-1
CASSWGLRLDPGYTF TRBV19
CASNRGSNQPQHF TRBV5-8
CASSLGDRELNIQYF TRBV5-1
CAWDRANTEAFF TRBV30
CASSLEPAGGAYNEQFF TRBV5-1